The 14 T cell receptor beta chains below all came from one sample that was sequenced in a study of T cell responses to AZD1222 COVID-19 vaccine. TCRdb's table, derived via immunoSEQ multiplex PCR, lists solely in-frame clones and lacks some. The sample carries approximately 75,000 clones, 85% to 90% recorded once. The material sequenced was peripheral blood, taken 28 days after the second AZD1222 dose. The receptors here all came from an adult who received the AZD1222 COVID-19 vaccine.

V usage is TRBV10-3 and J usage is TRBJ1-1; 8 bases match TRBD1. Germline CDR1 ENHRY, CDR2 SYGVKD. This CDR3 region has 13 residues. The trim removed 5 bases at V and 6 bases at J, leaving 5 bases unmatched. The CDR3 nucleotides read TGTGCCATCAGTCCCCAGGGGGCCCCTGAAGCTTTCTTT. Its protein product is CAISPQGAPEAFF.

The rearrangement uses TRBV7-9 and TRBJ2-1; perhaps D is TRBD1 or TRBD2 (5 bases each). The V and J ends lost 5 bases and 0 bases respectively, with 11 bases between them. There are 15 residues in the CDR3. CDR1 SEHNR and CDR2 FQNEAQ come from the germline V gene (reference sequence). The CDR3 here is CASSPLGGSYNEQFF. As DNA, the CDR3 is TGTGCCAGCAGCCCGCTTGGGGGCTCCTACAATGAGCAGTTCTTC.

J is TRBJ1-2 and V is TRBV4-2, with 8 bases identical to TRBD1. The V segment lost 0 bases and the J segment 4 bases; nucleotides outside the gene matches: 7. The germline CDR1 and CDR2 sequences are LGHNA and YNFKEQ. The length of the CDR3 is 16 residues. The CDR3 reads CASSQEIGTGSYGYTF. CDR3 bases: TGTGCCAGCAGCCAAGAAATCGGGACAGGAAGCTATGGCTACACCTTC.

This sequence joins TRBV19 and TRBJ2-7, with D uncertain. Germline CDR1 LNHDA, CDR2 SQIVND (reference sequence). The CDR3 consists of 15 residues. The germline V and J ends were trimmed by 1 base and 0 bases, with 10 bases remaining between them. CDR3 sequence (DNA): TGTGCCAGTAGTATAGGAACAGCTACCTCCTACGAGCAGTACTTC. This encodes CASSIGTATSYEQYF.

This chain uses TRBV21-1 with TRBJ2-3; TRBD2 is the table's D call and was not checked against the DNA. TRBV21-1 is reported as a pseudogene. CDR3 length equals 17 residues. The CDR3 sequence is CASSRRLLAGGPNTQYF. The DNA of the CDR3 is TGTGCCAGCAGCCGACGACTTCTGGCGGGGGGGCCGAATACGCAGTATTTT.

This clone was found a few times. The chain joins TRBV9 to TRBJ1-2; 8 bases align to TRBD1. This CDR3 spans 15 amino acids. V trimming: 2 bases; J trimming: 2 bases; junction bases outside the gene matches: 5. Germline V lookup: CDR1 SGDLS, CDR2 YYNGEE. The DNA for the CDR3 is TGTGCCAGCAGCGTTGGGGGACAGGCGAACTATGGCTACACCTTC. It translates to CASSVGGQANYGYTF.

The V call is TRBV29-1, the J call TRBJ2-1; D remains unclear. Germline V gives CDR1 SQVTM, CDR2 ANQGSEA. This CDR3 is built from 11 residues. Trimming took off 7 bases at V and 8 bases at J, with 12 bases between the two ends. CDR3 loop: CSGKSSDEQFF. The CDR3 DNA reads as TGCAGCGGCAAGAGTAGTGATGAGCAGTTCTTC.

This clone was picked up one time. The chain employs TRBV10-2 and TRBJ2-7; perhaps D is TRBD1 or TRBD2 (6 bases each). The V end was cut by 2 bases, the J end by 2 bases, with 19 bases between. Germline-derived CDR1 and CDR2 are WSHSY and SAAADI. The CDR3 length is 17 residues. The CDR3 DNA reads TGCGCCAGCAGTGAGGGGGGGCCCCCTTTCGGAACCTACGAGCAGTACTTC. Its protein is CASSEGGPPFGTYEQYF.

The V call is TRBV28, the J call TRBJ1-2, with 9 nucleotides matching TRBD1. CDR3 length: 15 amino acids. V was clipped by 5 bases and J by 3 bases; unmatched bases: 7. Germline loops: CDR1 MDHEN, CDR2 SYDVKM. The CDR3 bases are TGTGCCAGCAGTCCCTGGACAGGGGAAGACTATGGCTACACCTTC. Its protein product is CASSPWTGEDYGYTF.

The CDR3 region is CASRWGETEAFF. The CDR3, as DNA: TGTGCCAGTAGATGGGGGGAAACTGAAGCTTTCTTT. The chain couples TRBV19 to TRBJ1-1; the D gene is possibly TRBD1 (5 bases). CDR1 and CDR2 from the germline V gene are LNHDA and SQIVND (reference sequence). CDR3 length equals 12 residues. With 6 bases removed from V and 5 bases from J, the gap between germline ends came to 10 bases.

The CDR3 region is CASSPRGGAYEQYF. The CDR3 bases are TGTGCCAGCTCACCCCGTGGGGGGGCCTACGAGCAGTACTTC. This sequence joins TRBV18 and TRBJ2-7, with TRBD2 matching over 7 bases. Germline values: CDR1 KGHSH, CDR2 LQKENI. The CDR3 is 14 amino acids. V dropped 3 bases and J dropped 2; count of bases not matched to a gene: 4.

This clone appeared a single time. The J gene is TRBJ1-3, the V gene TRBV5-5; no definite D call. The ends were cut back, 1 base at V and 4 bases at J, with 15 bases in the middle. This CDR3 has 16 residues. Germline V gives CDR1 SGHKS, CDR2 YYEKEE (reference sequence). CDR3 amino acids: CASSLPLNIKGNTIYF. DNA of the CDR3: TGTGCCAGCAGCTTGCCGCTCAACATTAAAGGAAACACCATATATTTT.

This clone was counted once. This chain links TRBV6-5 with TRBJ1-4, with TRBD1 matching 7 bases. The CDR3 spans 14 residues. Trimming removed 6 bases from V and 8 bases from J; junction bases left unmatched: 9. Germline-derived CDR1 and CDR2 are MNHEY and SVGAGI. CDR3 region: CASSQRQGSEKLFF. DNA for the CDR3: TGTGCCAGCAGCCAAAGACAGGGAAGCGAAAAACTGTTTTTT.

This chain links TRBV12-3 or TRBV12-4 with TRBJ1-1; TRBD1 is a possible D gene (6 bases). The ends were cut back, 6 bases at V and 4 bases at J, with 12 bases in the middle. The CDR3 has 13 residues. The CDR3 nucleotides read TGTGCCAGCAGCCGCAGGGGTGGCACTGAAGCTTTCTTT. It encodes CASSRRGGTEAFF.